The sequence of this T cell receptor beta chain was determined in a study of cytomegalovirus exposure and HLA in healthy donors (dated by TCRdb to about 2017). Notes on the research overall: In an earlier analysis of roughly 500 of the donors, 276 Gb of sequence data and 90 million to 130 million unique TCR beta sequences from about 179 million T cells were reported. An earlier analysis of more than 450 of the donors used high-throughput TCR beta sequencing to judge whether each TCR beta V gene segment behaved as functional or pseudogenic. Typing coverage varied by locus: roughly 620-630 donors for A, B, C, DRB1 and DQB1; approximately 560 for DQA1; approximately 610 for DPA1; approximately 470 for DPB1. On average, 235,054 unique TCR beta nucleotide sequences were sequenced per donor among 398 genotyped donors of the cohort, with roughly 19% of those sequences being non-productive. The study combined high-throughput TCR immunosequencing, statistical association of individual TCRs with disease status, and machine learning to predict cytomegalovirus infection status. Of the roughly 410 genotyped donors, roughly 76% were placed in the genetic ancestry cluster associated with self-reported Caucasian donors. Four to six DR-DQ haplotypes were handled as single units for association and clustering, since linkage in the cohort was strong. HLA typing included class I and class II loci at four-digit resolution. Every discovery cohort repertoire had been produced on one sequencing platform. The study aimed to test whether cataloging public T cell receptors could reveal signatures of past pathogen exposure. Rather than using new phenotypic data, the later analysis identified candidate immune exposures from TCR beta sequences and from how often those sequences occurred across donors. To study patterns of TCR occurrence, a later analysis re-analyzed previously published TCR beta repertoires from 500 to 850 donors and added high-resolution HLA genotyping. A separate validation cohort of some 130 different subjects was used in addition to the roughly 670-subject first cohort. Genome-wide SNP genotypes for about 60% of the roughly 670 donors were used in a later genetic analysis, which treated that subset as a discovery cohort. An early release that covered about 600 HLA-typed donors contained 250 to 350 gigabases of sequencing data and 85 million to 100 million unique TCR sequences. Donor age, sex, ethnicity and CMV serostatus were compiled alongside the repertoire data. Using immunosequencing, the study profiled T cell repertoires from around 670 subjects and related those repertoires to cytomegalovirus serostatus. Here is what the overall study found, with its caveats: In a later genetic analysis, a missense DCLRE1C variant was associated with V-gene and J-gene trimming of TCR beta chains, and the association was replicated in an independent cohort. In an earlier analysis of around 600 of the donors, most TCR beta V segments were observed in productive rearrangements about 87% or about 30% of the time, broadly matching IMGT annotations. A later genetic analysis reported fewer N-insertions in productive TCRs among donors in an Asian-associated ancestry cluster than the roughly 720-donor mean. A later analysis found that HLA-associated TCR beta chains were more clonally expanded and had lower generation probabilities than equally common non-associated chains. Because counts were too low, roughly 17 rarely observed V segments, including chromosome 9 orphons, were left out of the earlier analysis of 587 of the donors. The study listed 164 TCR beta chains as associated with cytomegalovirus. In a later analysis, more than 15,000 TCR beta sequences were associated with specific HLA alleles at a false discovery rate of 0.05. When HLA alleles, especially DR and DQ, strongly co-occurred, TCR associations were difficult to assign to individual alleles. In a later analysis, most CMV-associated TCR beta chains were found to appear HLA-restricted, with HLA associations seemingly driven largely by CMV exposure. Some IMGT-functional V segments, including TRBV6-2 and TRBV6-3, could not be distinguished by the 87-base-pair reads and were therefore excluded. The sequencing pipeline was judged likely to have produced a cluster of highly shared sequence variants as a technical artifact. Roughly uniform sequencing depth across donors was assumed in presence/absence analyses, although this assumption may not hold. Cytomegalovirus status was reported to be diagnosed by the classifier with high specificity and sensitivity in both the original and validation cohorts. A further reported finding was that TCR beta sequences accurately predicted the HLA-A and HLA-B alleles for most subjects in the first cohort. Linkage disequilibrium might explain the correlated functional status among segregating V segments, but an unknown experimental factor could not be excluded. The only immune exposure information available for the cohort was CMV serostatus. In a later analysis, the rate of TCR association differed among HLA loci, with DRB1 alleles having the most associated TCRs and HLA-C alleles having the fewest. A few of the identified cytomegalovirus-associated TCR beta chains were confirmed in vitro to be specific for cytomegalovirus antigens. The cohort was sequenced for TCR beta chains only, and without alpha or paired-chain data the features that could be detected were limited. Because HLA typing was unavailable for some donors at each locus, only the typed subset was used in association tests. Several of the top co-occurrence clusters appeared to be linked to parvovirus B19, influenza, CMV and Epstein-Barr virus, according to a later analysis. The authors suggested that the approach could potentially be extended to other disease states and immunological phenotypes. Across donors, most TCR sequences were observed very rarely, whereas some public TCRs were present in many individuals.

The receptor library was made with the immunoSEQ multiplex PCR assay. The multiplex PCR relied on a mix of 60 forward primers for TCR Vbeta segments and 13 reverse primers for TCR Jbeta segments. The CDR3 region of rearranged TCR beta genes was amplified from genomic DNA by a multiplex PCR assay. Amplified TCR beta libraries were sequenced as 87-base-pair reads on the Illumina HiSeq System. The original methods were these. In a later analysis, tens of millions of unique TCR beta chains were counted across the roughly 670 repertoires, and roughly 10 million of these chains were shared by at least two donors. To remove PCR and sequencing errors, raw reads were error-corrected and collapsed into unique sequences using a nearest-neighbor algorithm that merged closely related sequences. To assign V, D and J gene segments, CDR3 sequences were aligned to IMGT reference sequences. Each retained sequence needed at least a six-nucleotide match to both a V gene segment and a J gene segment. A rearrangement counted as productive if the CDR3 had no stop codons and remained in frame with V and J, and every other rearrangement counted as non-productive. CDR3 was defined by IMGT convention, running from the second conserved V-encoded cysteine to the conserved J-encoded phenylalanine. The earlier analysis of roughly 590 of the donors excluded sequences that lacked an unambiguous match to a single V gene segment. In an earlier analysis of 587 of the donors, V segments were called functional above 56.7% productive rearrangements and were called segregating when the between-donor standard deviation exceeded 5%. A statistical classification framework was built for diagnosing cytomegalovirus status from the catalog of TCR beta chain sequences. In a later analysis, V and J genes were assigned by comparing TCR nucleotide sequences against IMGT/GENE-DB human TR gene sequences. Using the TCRdist pipeline, a later analysis assigned CDR3 sequences along with most-parsimonious VDJ recombination scenarios. In a later analysis, every TCR beta chain was defined by the combination of its CDR3 amino acid sequence and its V-gene family, and reads without a unique V-gene family were dropped. To address suspected cross-contamination and a sequencing artifact, a later analysis removed 550 to 750 highly shared, low-generation-probability nucleotide sequences. A later analysis calculated a clonal expansion index for each public chain from normalized within-repertoire ranks of inferred template counts. In a later analysis, generation probabilities were computed with a VDJ recombination model fitted to out-of-frame rearrangements, and the resulting probabilities were checked against IGoR. In a later analysis, hypergeometric tests were used to score TCR-TCR, TCR-HLA and TCR-CMV co-occurrence, with a repertoire-size bias correction applied to TCR pairs. False discovery rates were estimated in a later analysis by permuting HLA or CMV assignments 20 times. In a later analysis, co-occurring TCRs were grouped using DBSCAN, and TCRdist sequence similarity was added for clustering within HLA-allele-positive subsets. Repertoires with fewer than 30,000 or more than 120,000 public chains, plus five repertoires with anomalous nucleotide sharing, were excluded from co-occurrence clustering. TCRdb mirrors the immuneACCESS table, restricted to in-frame sequences. Some clones are absent from its copies; in checked studies, under half trace to an unresolved V gene, and the reason for the others is unknown. V and J calls and clone size are as listed in that table; D and trimming were resolved from the DNA. The sample data list around 140,000 clones, and 80% of these were observed just once. In total, the top ten clones hold 2.5% to 3% of the sample.

The cohort consisted of some 730 healthy bone marrow donors. At the time of sampling, every cohort member was nominally healthy, though immune exposures that went unrecorded were likely present. The donor tested CMV seronegative, placing the donor among the 350 to 400 seronegative members of the cohort. A peripheral blood sample was provided by each donor, and peripheral blood mononuclear cells were used for TCR beta sequencing. The Qiagen DNeasy Blood Extraction Kit was used to extract genomic DNA from the blood cell samples. After removal of 4 bases from V and 3 bases from J, the junction retains 3 bases not matched to a gene. CDR1 and CDR2 (MNHEY, SVGAGI) derive from the germline V gene. The CDR3 runs 14 amino acids, cysteine and phenylalanine included. Only the CDR3 DNA stays, 42 bases, in frame from base 1. With respect to this clone: Its antigen remains unidentified. Base-call qualities are not available, and no considerably larger clone is one nucleotide away.

Sample: PBMCs. The TCR was taken from a woman in her twenties or thirties in good health and CMV-seronegative. The sequence joins TRBV6-5 to TRBJ1-5; a stretch of 7 junction bases matches TRBD1. The CDR3 is CASSLQGHNQPQHF. The DNA sequence follows: TGTGCCAGCAGTTTACAGGGGCACAATCAGCCCCAGCATTTT.